The 8 T cell receptor beta chains presented below share a single source sample, sequenced in a study of cytomegalovirus exposure and HLA in healthy donors. PCR involved 60 Vbeta and 13 Jbeta primers. Measured with immunoSEQ multiplex PCR; TCRdb has only the in-frame clones, and not every one. This table holds under 200,000 clones. Sequencing was done on a sample of PBMCs. The receptor source for this set is a woman aged 18-29 years in good health and CMV-seropositive.

The chain couples TRBV29-1 to TRBJ2-2; weak D call: TRBD1 (5 bases). From germline, CDR1 is SQVTM and CDR2 ANQGSEA. The CDR3 covers 14 residues. Trimming removed 7 bases from V and 1 base from J, with 13 bases in between. CDR3 coding DNA: TGCAGCGCCTCACCCCAGGGGAACACCGGGGAGCTGTTTTTT. Translating it yields CSASPQGNTGELFF.

J is TRBJ2-3 and V is TRBV2, with D tentatively TRBD1 (5 bases). The V gene's germline CDR1 is SNHLY and CDR2 FYNNEI. The CDR3 loop spans 15 amino acids. Trimming cost V 6 bases and J 1 base, with 14 bases left between them. CDR3 nucleotide sequence: TGTGCCAGCAGCCTAAGGGGAATTGGCACAGATACGCAGTATTTT. Residues: CASSLRGIGTDTQYF. Together with reference TRBV2 and TRBJ2-3, the CDR3 gives the full variable domain: EPEVTQTPSHQVTQMGQEVILRCVPISNHLYFYWYRQILGQKVEFLVSFYNNEISEKSEIFDDQFSVERPDGSNFTLKIRSTKLEDSAMYFCASSLRGIGTDTQYFGPGTRLTVL.

The V and J genes are TRBV1 and TRBJ1-1; the D call of TRBD1 is as the table states it, not checked on the DNA. TRBV1 is termed a pseudogene. The CDR3 has 15 amino acids. This CDR3 is CTSSLTPEENTEAFF. The CDR3 DNA follows: TGCACCAGCAGCCTGACACCGGAAGAGAACACTGAAGCTTTCTTT.

V gene TRBV5-8 combines with J gene TRBJ2-5; 8 bases match TRBD1. This CDR3 has 16 residues. CDR1 and CDR2 (germline): SGHTS, YDEGEE. V trimming: 0 bases; J trimming: 4 bases; junction bases outside the gene matches: 8. The CDR3 loop is CASSLGPGTGGETQYF. CDR3 nucleotide sequence: TGTGCCAGCAGCTTGGGGCCCGGGACAGGAGGAGAGACCCAGTACTTC.

This rearrangement joins TRBV9 to TRBJ1-2; 7 bases are shared with TRBD1. The V and J ends lost 0 bases and 5 bases, in that order; junction bases with no gene match: 7. Germline assignment: CDR1 SGDLS and CDR2 YYNGEE. This CDR3 has 15 residues. The CDR3 nucleotides are TGTGCCAGCAGCGTAGAATCCAGGGGGGTGTATGGCTACACCTTC. Residues: CASSVESRGVYGYTF. Complete variable domain (other parts from reference TRBV9 and TRBJ1-2): DSGVTQTPKHLITATGQRVTLRCSPRSGDLSVYWYQQSLDQGLQFLIQYYNGEERAKGNILERFSAQQFPDLHSELNLSSLELGDSALYFCASSVESRGVYGYTFGSGTRLTVV.

V gene TRBV11-1 combines with J gene TRBJ1-1; D not resolved. This CDR3 spans 14 amino acids. Germline CDR1 is SGHAT and CDR2 is FQDESV (reference sequence). Between the trimmed V and J ends, which lost 4 bases and 2 bases, there was a span of 11 bases. CDR3 DNA: TGTGCCAGCAGCTCCCAGTGGCCCAACACTGAAGCTTTCTTT. Translating it yields CASSSQWPNTEAFF.

This chain links TRBV5-1 with TRBJ1-6; possible D gene TRBD1, 6 bases. V lost 0 bases, J lost 9 bases, and 10 bases lay in between. There are 14 residues in the CDR3. The germline V gene encodes CDR1 SGHRS and CDR2 YFSETQ. CDR3 protein: CASSLEGVGSPLHF. The CDR3 DNA sequence: TGCGCCAGCAGCTTGGAGGGGGTTGGTTCACCCCTCCACTTT.

The V call is TRBV7-9, the J call TRBJ2-2, with D perhaps TRBD1 (6 bases). Looked up from germline, CDR1 is SEHNR and CDR2 is FQNEAQ (reference sequence). The CDR3 length is 13 residues. V lost 4 bases to trimming and J lost 6 bases, with 9 bases between them. The CDR3 nucleotides are TGTGCCAGCAGCTCTCAGGGGCCCGGGGAGCTGTTTTTT. Translated: CASSSQGPGELFF.